The clone carrying this T cell receptor (beta chain) has just a few counts. The sample belongs to a study of blood T cell repertoires in COVID-19. Study overall: Both acute and convalescent COVID-19 samples were obtained from the United States, Italy and Spain. Sample material is recorded as cDNA or gDNA derived from T cells, B-cell-depleted T cells, or PBMCs.

Germline V gene sequence: CDR1 SGHTA, CDR2 FQGNSA. This CDR3 region has 13 residues. The V and J ends lost 8 bases and 6 bases, in that order; junction bases with no gene match: 10. Original data processing: Estimated nucleated cell counts came from reference gene primer amplification. Data came from immunoSEQ multiplex PCR; TCRdb stores just in-frame clones and leaves some out. For V, J and clone size, that table is used; D and trimming come from the DNA. The data contain fewer than 350,000 clones, roughly 86% of them singletons. The chain employs TRBV7-2 and TRBJ2-7; 7 bases agree with TRBD1. This receptor was obtained from a woman between 45 and 60 years old who had recovered from COVID-19. Sequencing was performed on peripheral blood. The CDR3 DNA is TGTGCCAGCGGCTACCTGACAGGGCGCGAGCAGTACTTC. It translates to CASGYLTGREQYF. Complete variable domain (other parts from reference TRBV7-2 and TRBJ2-7): GAGVSQSPSNKVTEKGKDVELRCDPISGHTALYWYRQSLGQGLEFLIYFQGNSAPDKSGLPSDRFSAERTGGSVSTLTIQRTQQEDSAVYLCASGYLTGREQYFGPGTRLTVT.